The 30 T cell receptor beta chains reported below all come from one sample, sequenced in a study of blood T cell repertoires in COVID-19 (TCRdb year 2020). The library was generated by the immunoSEQ multiplex PCR assay. Entries here come from immuneACCESS through TCRdb and include only in-frame sequences with V and J called. Some clones fail to appear in such tables; in the studies checked, an unresolved V gene covers under half of the shortfall, and the cause of the remainder is unknown. The table for this sample lists 120,000 or so clones; around 88% of them were counted only once. The ten biggest clones cover 5.5% to 6.5% of the sample. Sequenced input: peripheral blood. These receptors were collected from a man older than 75 with active or convalescent COVID-19.

The genes are TRBV19 and TRBJ1-4; 7 bases are a match to TRBD1. V shed 4 bases and J 10 bases; nucleotides not matched to a gene: 6. Germline CDR1 LNHDA, CDR2 SQIVND (reference sequence). This CDR3 is built from 13 residues. In DNA form, the CDR3 reads TGTGCCAGTAGTAAACAGGGGTTGGGAAAACTGTTTTTT. Translated, it gives CASSKQGLGKLFF.

V usage is TRBV7-3 and J usage is TRBJ2-1; D is unclear. The CDR3 runs 16 residues. V lost 2 bases and J lost 0, with 11 bases in between. Germline-derived CDR1 and CDR2 are SGHTA and FQGTGA. In DNA form, the CDR3 reads TGTGCCAGCAGCTTAGGGCTATCGAGCTCCTACAATGAGCAGTTCTTC. This codes for CASSLGLSSSYNEQFF. Variable domain in full (rest from reference TRBV7-3 and TRBJ2-1): GAGVSQTPSNKVTEKGKYVELRCDPISGHTALYWYRQSLGQGPEFLIYFQGTGAADDSGLPNDRFFAVRPEGSVSTLKIQRTERGDSAVYLCASSLGLSSSYNEQFFGPGTRLTVL.

This chain joins TRBV24-1 and TRBJ2-5; 10 bases are a match to TRBD2. CDR1 and CDR2 (germline): KGHDR, SFDVKD. The CDR3 extends over 16 amino acids. J was trimmed by 0 bases and V by 0 bases; bases with no gene match: 0. The CDR3 nucleotides are TGTGCCACCAGTGATTTGACTAGCGGGGACCAAGAGACCCAGTACTTC. It codes for CATSDLTSGDQETQYF.

This rearrangement joins TRBV6-6 to TRBJ1-6, with TRBD1 matching over 7 bases. The V gene end was trimmed by 3 bases and the J gene end by 9 bases; junction bases not matched to a gene: 8. This CDR3 comprises 15 residues. Germline values: CDR1 MNHNY, CDR2 SVGAGI (reference sequence). Here the CDR3 reads CASSYSDRAGSPLHF. CDR3 nucleotides: TGTGCCAGCAGTTATTCAGACAGGGCAGGTTCACCCCTCCACTTT.

The chain combines TRBV2 with TRBJ2-3; tentatively, D is TRBD2 (6 bases). Per germline, CDR1 SNHLY and CDR2 FYNNEI. V lost 3 bases, J lost 6 bases, and 10 bases lay in between. The CDR3 is made up of 13 amino acids. CDR3 loop: CASSDGGEDTQYF. CDR3 nucleotide sequence: TGTGCCAGCAGTGATGGCGGGGAGGATACGCAGTATTTT.

The V and J genes are TRBV7-8 and TRBJ1-5; the D is unclear. Germline V CDR1 and CDR2: SGHVS, FQNEAQ. The CDR3 extends over 12 amino acids. The V and J ends lost 5 bases and 4 bases respectively, with 6 bases between them. This CDR3 reads CASSLYNQPQHF. For the CDR3, the DNA is TGTGCCAGCAGCCTCTATAATCAGCCCCAGCATTTT.

This chain joins TRBV7-2 and TRBJ2-1, with 7 bases fitting TRBD1. Per the germline V gene, CDR1 is SGHTA and CDR2 is FQGNSA. V shed 5 bases, J shed 4 bases, and the junction held 8 bases outside the gene matches. This CDR3 spans 15 amino acids. CDR3 bases: TGTGCCAGCAGCGTAGGGACAGCGGTTTACAATGAGCAGTTCTTC. It yields the protein CASSVGTAVYNEQFF.

Regarding this clone: One end of the junction fails to match germline, which may point to a read error. The rearrangement joins TRBV4-3 to TRBJ2-1; 8 nucleotides align to TRBD1. Germline CDR1 is LGHNA and CDR2 is YSLEER. The CDR3 has 12 amino acids. For the CDR3, the DNA is TGCGCCAGCAGCCAAGGGGGGCAGGGGGCTCTCTTC. Translating gives CASSQGGQGALF.

The CDR3 nucleotides read TGTGCCAGCAGCCAAGGGGGACTAGCGGGGGGGCCCGGAGATACGCAGTATTTT. It encodes CASSQGGLAGGPGDTQYF. The rearrangement joins TRBV4-2 to TRBJ2-3; 16 bases line up with TRBD2. Trimming took 1 base from V and 5 from J; bases not matched to a gene: 6. This CDR3 has 18 residues. The germline V gene encodes CDR1 LGHNA and CDR2 YNFKEQ.

This chain uses TRBV11-3 with TRBJ2-2, with D possibly TRBD2 on 5 matching bases. This CDR3 is 13 amino acids long. V was shortened by 3 bases and J by 6 bases, with 8 bases between the two germline ends. CDR1 and CDR2 from the germline V gene are SGHNT and YENEEA. Here the CDR3 reads CASSFEGSGELFF. The CDR3 DNA sequence: TGTGCCAGCAGCTTCGAGGGATCCGGGGAGCTGTTTTTT.

V gene TRBV7-9 combines with J gene TRBJ1-5, with D possibly being TRBD1 (5 bases). Looked up from germline, CDR1 is SEHNR and CDR2 is FQNEAQ (reference sequence). V was pared by 1 base and J by 4 bases, with 8 bases between. The CDR3 consists of 14 residues. Here the CDR3 reads CASSLVTDNQPQHF. CDR3 sequence (DNA): TGTGCCAGCAGCTTAGTGACAGATAATCAGCCCCAGCATTTT.

The chain joins TRBV5-4 to TRBJ1-2; 8 nucleotides line up with TRBD1. Trimming cost V 3 bases and J 1 base; bases outside gene matches: 8. This CDR3 is built from 16 residues. The V gene's germline CDR1 is SGHNT and CDR2 YYREEE (reference sequence). CDR3 amino acids: CASSSPDRVFNYGYTF. CDR3 DNA: TGTGCCAGCAGCTCCCCGGACAGGGTCTTTAACTATGGCTACACCTTC.

This clone is judged medium-sized. The rearrangement links TRBV3-1 (or the pseudogene TRBV3-2) to TRBJ1-1; D unresolved. Germline values: CDR1 LGHDT, CDR2 YNNKEL (reference sequence). V was clipped by 5 bases and J by 1 base, with 8 bases between them. The length of the CDR3 is 13 residues. The CDR3 coding sequence is TGTGCCAGCAGCTATGGGAGGAACACTGAAGCTTTCTTT. Translated: CASSYGRNTEAFF.

This chain connects TRBV2 to TRBJ2-7; D is unresolved. Per the germline V gene, CDR1 is SNHLY and CDR2 is FYNNEI. The CDR3 sequence is 12 residues long. Trimming took 3 bases from V and 1 from J, leaving 4 bases between them. The CDR3: CASSEESYEQYF. CDR3 in DNA: TGTGCCAGCAGTGAGGAGTCCTACGAGCAGTACTTC. Variable domain in full (rest from reference TRBV2 and TRBJ2-7): EPEVTQTPSHQVTQMGQEVILRCVPISNHLYFYWYRQILGQKVEFLVSFYNNEISEKSEIFDDQFSVERPDGSNFTLKIRSTKLEDSAMYFCASSEESYEQYFGPGTRLTVT.

This sequence joins TRBV6-5 and TRBJ2-1; 7 nucleotides agree with TRBD2. Germline CDR1 is MNHEY and CDR2 is SVGAGI. V shed 4 bases and J 5 bases; nucleotides not matched to a gene: 8. CDR3 length equals 15 residues. The CDR3 sequence is CASSSLLADDNEQFF. In DNA, the CDR3 is TGTGCCAGCAGTTCATTGCTAGCGGACGACAATGAGCAGTTCTTC.

The chain is built from TRBV9 and TRBJ2-3, with 15 bases identical to TRBD2. Per the germline V gene, CDR1 is SGDLS and CDR2 is YYNGEE. Trimming cost V 4 bases and J 11 bases; bases outside gene matches: 14. The CDR3 has 17 residues. This CDR3 reads CASSSTGLAGGYLGQYF. The CDR3 nucleotides read TGTGCCAGCAGCTCCACGGGACTAGCGGGGGGTTACCTGGGGCAGTATTTT.

The rearrangement links TRBV19 to TRBJ1-5, with 9 nucleotides matching TRBD1. The CDR3 has 16 residues. Germline lookup yields CDR1 LNHDA and CDR2 SQIVND (reference sequence). Trimming at V came to 2 bases and at J to 4 bases, leaving 6 bases not matched to a gene. CDR3 coding DNA: TGTGCCAGTAGTATACTAACAGGGGGCCAAAATCAGCCCCAGCATTTT. It translates to CASSILTGGQNQPQHF.

This clone was picked up one time. The rearrangement links TRBV4-1 to TRBJ2-1; 7 nucleotides line up with TRBD1. J lost 8 bases, V lost 0 bases, and 16 bases had no gene match. This CDR3 has 18 amino acids. Germline loops: CDR1 MGHRA, CDR2 YSYEKL. CDR3 DNA sequence: TGCGCCAGCAGCCAAGAGGGCTCCTTGGACAGGCCGGTCGATGAGCAGTTCTTC. Protein: CASSQEGSLDRPVDEQFF.

The genes are TRBV7-2 and TRBJ2-7, with no clear D. The ends were cut back, 5 bases at V and 3 bases at J, with 8 bases in the middle. This CDR3 comprises 12 residues. Germline values: CDR1 SGHTA, CDR2 FQGNSA. The CDR3 reads CASSPDIYEQYF. The CDR3, as DNA: TGTGCCAGCAGCCCTGACATCTACGAGCAGTACTTC.

For the CDR3, the DNA is TGTGCCATCAGTGTTTCGGGACAATCAACCTACAACTATGGCTACACCTTC. The encoded protein is CAISVSGQSTYNYGYTF. The rearrangement uses TRBV10-3 and TRBJ1-2; TRBD1 is a possible D gene (6 bases). The CDR3 totals 17 residues. Germline V gives CDR1 ENHRY, CDR2 SYGVKD. Trimming stripped 4 bases from V and 2 bases from J, with 20 bases between.

The genes are TRBV6-5 and TRBJ1-1, with D possibly matching TRBD1 (5 bases). This CDR3 contains 14 residues. Germline CDR1 reads MNHEY; CDR2 reads SVGAGI. The V end was cut by 6 bases, the J end by 1 base, with 12 bases between. The CDR3 nucleotides are TGTGCCAGCAGCATTATGCAGGGGAACACTGAAGCTTTCTTT. It translates to CASSIMQGNTEAFF.

This clone was detected once. Other DNA variants within this sample encode the same CDR3. The genes are TRBV18 and TRBJ2-7; 9 bases agree with TRBD1. The V gene end was trimmed by 2 bases and the J gene end by 0 bases; junction bases not matched to a gene: 5. The CDR3 contains 16 residues. Germline V gene data show CDR1 as KGHSH and CDR2 as LQKENI. The CDR3: CASSPTPGQGSYEQYF. CDR3 nucleotides: TGTGCCAGCTCACCAACGCCGGGACAGGGCTCCTACGAGCAGTACTTC.

The V and J genes are TRBV28 and TRBJ1-1, with D possibly being TRBD1 (5 bases). Trimming stripped 10 bases from V and 1 base from J, with 13 bases between. Germline V gives CDR1 MDHEN, CDR2 SYDVKM. CDR3 length equals 13 residues. The CDR3 loop is CATITTENTEAFF. The CDR3 DNA follows: TGTGCCACCATAACGACAGAGAACACTGAAGCTTTCTTT.

The chain uses TRBV5-1 and TRBJ1-1; perhaps TRBD1 as D (6 bases). This CDR3 is 15 amino acids long. The V gene's germline CDR1 is SGHRS and CDR2 YFSETQ. The V end lost 5 bases, the J end lost 3 bases, and 17 bases lay between the germline ends. The CDR3 region is CASSHTPGEDTEAFF. The CDR3 DNA reads TGCGCCAGCAGTCATACCCCAGGGGAAGACACTGAAGCTTTCTTT.

This chain uses TRBV28 with TRBJ2-1; TRBD2 is a possible D gene (5 bases). The CDR3 is made up of 14 amino acids. The ends were cut back, 1 base at V and 3 bases at J, with 7 bases in the middle. Germline CDR1 is MDHEN and CDR2 is SYDVKM. DNA of the CDR3: TGTGCCAGCAGTTTATTAGCGAGCTACAATGAGCAGTTCTTC. Translation: CASSLLASYNEQFF.

The chain is built from TRBV28 and TRBJ2-5, with 7 positions matching TRBD1. This CDR3 has 14 amino acids. Germline values: CDR1 MDHEN, CDR2 SYDVKM. The V segment lost 4 bases and the J segment 2 bases; nucleotides outside the gene matches: 4. CDR3 amino acids: CASSSGTEQETQYF. In DNA form, the CDR3 reads TGTGCCAGCAGTTCCGGGACAGAACAAGAGACCCAGTACTTC. Full variable domain (outside the CDR3, taken from reference TRBV28 and TRBJ2-5): DVKVTQSSRYLVKRTGEKVFLECVQDMDHENMFWYRQDPGLGLRLIYFSYDVKMKEKGDIPEGYSVSREKKERFSLILESASTNQTSMYLCASSSGTEQETQYFGPGTRLLVL.

This chain uses TRBV27 with TRBJ2-3, with D perhaps matching TRBD1 (6 bases). Germline V CDR1 and CDR2: MNHEY, SMNVEV (reference sequence). The CDR3 contains 14 residues. Between the trimmed V and J ends, which lost 3 bases and 10 bases, there was a span of 17 bases. The CDR3 protein is CASSFRRAGDPQYF. In DNA, the CDR3 is TGTGCCAGCAGTTTCCGGCGGGCAGGGGATCCGCAGTATTTT.

V and J are TRBV5-1 and TRBJ2-7, with TRBD2 identical over 12 bases. The CDR3 runs to 19 residues. V shed 4 bases, J shed 4 bases, and the junction held 18 bases outside the gene matches. The germline CDR1 and CDR2 sequences are SGHRS and YFSETQ. CDR3 bases: TGCGCCAGCAGCCTGGCCCTTACCGCTAGCGGGGGGGCAGGGTACGAGCAGTACTTC. Its translation: CASSLALTASGGAGYEQYF.

The J gene is TRBJ1-2, the V gene TRBV25-1; 8 nucleotides line up with TRBD1. CDR1 is MGHDK and CDR2 is SYGVNS in the germline V gene. With 7 bases clipped from V and 5 bases from J, the junction kept 9 bases outside the gene matches. CDR3 size: 14 residues. The CDR3 sequence: CASKETGVSYGYTF. CDR3 coding DNA: TGTGCCAGCAAAGAGACAGGGGTTTCTTATGGCTACACCTTC.

DNA of the CDR3: TGTGCCAGCAGTGGCAGACTAGCGGGGGGTGAGCAGTTCTTC. Its translation: CASSGRLAGGEQFF. The chain has TRBV25-1 and TRBJ2-1, with TRBD2 matching 13 bases. Germline V gives CDR1 MGHDK, CDR2 SYGVNS. This CDR3 spans 14 amino acids. V dropped 4 bases and J dropped 9; count of bases not matched to a gene: 3.